This is a list of T cell receptor beta chains from one sample in a study of cytomegalovirus exposure and HLA in healthy donors. The data were produced by immunoSEQ multiplex PCR, yet TCRdb's version contains in-frame clones alone and is incomplete. Among 150,000 to 160,000 clones listed, 70% to 90% were seen once. The sample comprised PBMCs. These receptors all stem from a woman in her 40s in good health and CMV-seropositive. CDR3s leave out the opening cysteine and the closing phenylalanine or tryptophan. Each record gives: V gene, J gene, CDR3 protein.

TRBV18	TRBJ2-1	ASSPGLEHEQF
TRBV27	TRBJ2-3	ASSLLRGADTQY
TRBV11-2	TRBJ2-1	ASSLVIQGPSYNEQF
TRBV7-3	TRBJ1-3	ASSLNGGGSGNTIY
TRBV11-2	TRBJ2-1	ASSLGAPEQF
TRBV27	TRBJ2-7	ASSYGSNYEQY
TRBV6-5	TRBJ1-2	ASSQTGVGYT
TRBV2	TRBJ2-6	ASSEAPGGLGGANVLT
TRBV5-6	TRBJ1-1	ASSSPGTPHTEAF
TRBV11-3	TRBJ2-2	ASSLDSSAGELF
TRBV28	TRBJ2-7	ATQKFRTAGEY
TRBV6-1	TRBJ2-4	ASSEARSGRGVAAKNIQY
TRBV2	TRBJ1-2	ASRGQYYGYT
TRBV18	TRBJ1-1	ASSPTGGRMNTEAF
TRBV11-2	TRBJ2-1	ASSFAGTDRSTAYNEQF
TRBV27	TRBJ1-4	ASSNDRANEKLF
TRBV2	TRBJ1-3	ASSARQGSGNTIY
TRBV13	TRBJ2-7	ASSPGTGDEQY
TRBV29-1	TRBJ1-1	SATPGQVKTEAF
TRBV5-8	TRBJ2-5	ASRDTSQETQY
TRBV27	TRBJ1-2	ASSRQGEAYGYT
TRBV30	TRBJ2-1	AWSGANNEQF
TRBV5-4	TRBJ2-2	ASRRASGGTGELF
TRBV30	TRBJ2-7	AWSVVPGPYEQY
TRBV30	TRBJ2-3	AWTSSTDTQY
TRBV5-5	TRBJ2-2	ASSLLAGPNTGELF
TRBV2	TRBJ1-1	ASSAVQGLSTEAF
TRBV14	TRBJ1-2	ASSQPGTGVRGYT
TRBV19	TRBJ2-2	ACTRTANTGELF
TRBV10-1	TRBJ2-2	ASSQNTGELF
TRBV7-2	TRBJ1-5	ASSPDSNQPQH
TRBV5-5	TRBJ1-1	ASSLSTGVLNTEAF
TRBV27	TRBJ2-1	ASSLSAGGYNEQF